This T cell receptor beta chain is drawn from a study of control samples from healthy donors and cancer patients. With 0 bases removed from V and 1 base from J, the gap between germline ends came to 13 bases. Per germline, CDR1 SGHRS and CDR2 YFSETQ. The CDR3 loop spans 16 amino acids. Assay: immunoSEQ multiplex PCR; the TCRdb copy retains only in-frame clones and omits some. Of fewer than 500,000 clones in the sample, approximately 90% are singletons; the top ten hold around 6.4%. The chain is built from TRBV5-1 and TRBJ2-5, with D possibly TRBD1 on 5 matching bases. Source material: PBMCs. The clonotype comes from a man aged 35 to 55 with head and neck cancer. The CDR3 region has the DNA TGCGCCAGCAGCTTGGCTACAGGAGCTAGCCAAGAGACCCAGTACTTC. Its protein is CASSLATGASQETQYF.